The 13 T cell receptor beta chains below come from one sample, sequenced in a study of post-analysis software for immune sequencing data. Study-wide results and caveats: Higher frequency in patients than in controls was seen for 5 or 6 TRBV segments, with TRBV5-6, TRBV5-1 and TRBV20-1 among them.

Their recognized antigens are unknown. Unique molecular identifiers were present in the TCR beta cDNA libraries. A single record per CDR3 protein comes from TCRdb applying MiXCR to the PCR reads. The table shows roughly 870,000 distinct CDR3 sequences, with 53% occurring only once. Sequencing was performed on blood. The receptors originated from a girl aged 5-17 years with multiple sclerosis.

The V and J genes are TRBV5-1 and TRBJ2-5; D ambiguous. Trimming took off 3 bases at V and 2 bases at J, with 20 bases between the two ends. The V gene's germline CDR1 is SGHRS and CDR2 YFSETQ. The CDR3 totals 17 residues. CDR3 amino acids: CASSSRPGNTLQETQYF. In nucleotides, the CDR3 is TGCGCCAGCAGCTCTAGACCGGGCAACACCCTACAAGAGACCCAGTACTTC.

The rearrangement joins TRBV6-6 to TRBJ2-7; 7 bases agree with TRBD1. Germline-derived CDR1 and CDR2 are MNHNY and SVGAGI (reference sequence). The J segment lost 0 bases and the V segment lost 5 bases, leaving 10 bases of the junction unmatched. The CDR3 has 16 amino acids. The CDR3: CASSITGVRSSYEQYF. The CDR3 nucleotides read TGTGCCAGCAGTATAACAGGGGTGAGATCCTCCTACGAGCAGTACTTC.

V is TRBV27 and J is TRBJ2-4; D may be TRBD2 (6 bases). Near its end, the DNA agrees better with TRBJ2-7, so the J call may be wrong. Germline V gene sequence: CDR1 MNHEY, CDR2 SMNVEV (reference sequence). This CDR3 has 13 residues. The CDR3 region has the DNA TGTGCCAGCAGTCCGGGGGATCGGTACGAGCAGTACTTC. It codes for CASSPGDRYEQYF.

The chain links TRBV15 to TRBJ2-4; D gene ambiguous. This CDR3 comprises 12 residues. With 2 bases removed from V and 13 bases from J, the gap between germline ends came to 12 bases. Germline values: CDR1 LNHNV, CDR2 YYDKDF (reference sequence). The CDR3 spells CATSRPYNEQYF. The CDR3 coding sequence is TGTGCCACCAGCAGACCTTACAATGAGCAGTACTTC. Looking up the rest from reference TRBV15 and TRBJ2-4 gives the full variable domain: DAMVIQNPRYQVTQFGKPVTLSCSQTLNHNVMYWYQQKSSQAPKLLFHYYDKDFNNEADTPDNFQSRRPNTSFCFLDIRSPGLGDTAMYLCATSRPYNEQYFGAGTRLSVL.

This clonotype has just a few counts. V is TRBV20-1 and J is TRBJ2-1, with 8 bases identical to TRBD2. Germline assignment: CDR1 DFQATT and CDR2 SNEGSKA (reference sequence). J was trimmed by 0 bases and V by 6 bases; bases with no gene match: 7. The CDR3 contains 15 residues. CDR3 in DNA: TGCAGTGCATGGGGACTAGGGAGCTCCTACAATGAGCAGTTCTTC. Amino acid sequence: CSAWGLGSSYNEQFF.

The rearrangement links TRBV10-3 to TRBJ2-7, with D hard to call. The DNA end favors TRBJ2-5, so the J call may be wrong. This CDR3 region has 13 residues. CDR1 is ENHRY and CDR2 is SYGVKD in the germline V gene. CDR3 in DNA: TGTGCCGCCGCCCCAAGGGAAAAAGAGACCCAGTACTTC. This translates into CAAAPREKETQYF.

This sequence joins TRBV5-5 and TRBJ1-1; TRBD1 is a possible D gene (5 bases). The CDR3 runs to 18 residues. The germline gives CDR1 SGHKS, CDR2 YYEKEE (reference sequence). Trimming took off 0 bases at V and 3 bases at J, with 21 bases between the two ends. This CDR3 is CASSLVVAVARADTEAFF. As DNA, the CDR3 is TGTGCCAGCAGCTTGGTGGTTGCGGTCGCCAGGGCGGACACTGAAGCTTTCTTT.

The CDR3 region is CASSQLGLAVNTQYF. In DNA form, the CDR3 reads TGTGCCAGCAGCCAACTTGGACTAGCGGTAAATACGCAGTATTTT. The rearrangement links TRBV14 to TRBJ2-3; 10 bases align to TRBD2. Germline-derived CDR1 and CDR2 are SGHDN and FVKESK. V lost 2 bases, J lost 7 bases, and 6 bases stayed unmatched. There are 15 residues in the CDR3.

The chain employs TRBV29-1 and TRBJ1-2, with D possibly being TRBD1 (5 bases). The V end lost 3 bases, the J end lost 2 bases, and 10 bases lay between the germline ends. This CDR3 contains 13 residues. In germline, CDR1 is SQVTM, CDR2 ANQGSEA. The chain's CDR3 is CSVEGLRNYGYTF. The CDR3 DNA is TGCAGCGTTGAGGGGCTCAGGAACTATGGCTACACCTTC.

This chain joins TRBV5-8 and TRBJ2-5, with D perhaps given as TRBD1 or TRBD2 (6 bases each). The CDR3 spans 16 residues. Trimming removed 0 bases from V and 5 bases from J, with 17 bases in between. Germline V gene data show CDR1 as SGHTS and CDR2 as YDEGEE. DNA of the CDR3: TGTGCCAGCAGCTTGGGGGGGGCGTCGCGGCTTGAGACCCAGTACTTC. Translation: CASSLGGASRLETQYF. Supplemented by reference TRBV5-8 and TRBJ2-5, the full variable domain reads EAGVTQSPTHLIKTRGQQATLRCSPISGHTSVYWYQQALGLGLQFLLWYDEGEERNRGNFPPRFSGRQFPNYSSELNVNALELEDSALYLCASSLGGASRLETQYFGPGTRLLVL.

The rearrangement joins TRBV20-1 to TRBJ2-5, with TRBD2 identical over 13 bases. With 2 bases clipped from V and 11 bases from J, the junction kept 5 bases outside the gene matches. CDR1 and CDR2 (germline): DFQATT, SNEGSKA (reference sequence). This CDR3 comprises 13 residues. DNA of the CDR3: TGCAGTGCTAGAATCCGGACTAGCGGGAGTCAGTACTTC. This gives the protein CSARIRTSGSQYF.

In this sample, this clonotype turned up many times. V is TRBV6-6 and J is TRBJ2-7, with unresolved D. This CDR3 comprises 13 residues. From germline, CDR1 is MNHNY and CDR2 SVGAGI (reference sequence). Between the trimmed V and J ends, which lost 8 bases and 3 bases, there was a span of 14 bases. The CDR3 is CASGSQLYYEQYF. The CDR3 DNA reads TGTGCCAGCGGCAGCCAGCTTTACTACGAGCAGTACTTC.

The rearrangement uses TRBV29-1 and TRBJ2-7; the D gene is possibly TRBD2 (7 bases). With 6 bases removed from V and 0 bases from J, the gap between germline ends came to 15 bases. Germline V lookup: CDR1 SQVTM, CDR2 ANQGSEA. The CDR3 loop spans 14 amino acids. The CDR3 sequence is CSVPRGGNSYEQYF. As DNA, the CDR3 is TGCAGCGTACCCAGGGGAGGGAACTCCTACGAGCAGTACTTC.